This T cell receptor beta chain was captured in a study of identical twins. Only a few counts were recorded for this clonotype. MiXCR, applied by TCRdb to the 5' RACE reads, yields one record per CDR3 protein. This sample has roughly 490,000 distinct CDR3 sequences, with over 11% found just once. In addition, the sample was reused for a study of yellow fever vaccine responses in identical twins.

The material sequenced was CD4+ T cells sorted from blood. The TCR was taken from a woman between 18 and 30 years old in good health.

CDR3: CSVVGWGRDEQFF. As DNA, the CDR3 is TGCAGCGTTGTGGGGTGGGGACGCGATGAGCAGTTCTTC. This rearrangement joins TRBV29-1 to TRBJ2-1; D possibly matches TRBD1 or TRBD2 (5 bases each). The CDR3 is 13 residues long. CDR1 and CDR2 from the germline V gene are SQVTM and ANQGSEA. V was shortened by 4 bases and J by 8 bases, with 15 bases between the two germline ends.